This is a list of T cell receptor beta chains from one sample in a study of blood T cell repertoires in COVID-19. The protocol was immunoSEQ multiplex PCR, while the TCRdb copy is restricted to in-frame clones and leaves out a portion. The data show 130,000 to 150,000 clones, around 80% seen once. Sequencing was carried out using peripheral blood. The receptors here all came from an elderly man with acute or convalescent COVID-19. Both conserved end residues are part of each CDR3. Each record gives: J gene, D gene, V gene, clone size, CDR3 protein, CDR3 DNA. The D gene is left open where the match is weak. The size field is filled for only some rows; it gives once, few, many or a size class.

>TRBJ2-7|TRBD2|TRBV4-2|NA
CASRQAVAGTYEQYF
TGTGCCAGCAGGCAAGCGGTAGCGGGGACCTACGAGCAGTACTTC
>TRBJ2-4|TRBD1|TRBV27|NA
CASGQGDKNIQYF
TGTGCCAGCGGACAGGGGGACAAAAACATTCAGTACTTC
>TRBJ2-5|NA|TRBV20-1|NA
CSVQGGETQYF
TGCAGTGTGCAGGGAGGAGAGACCCAGTACTTC
>TRBJ1-1|NA|TRBV9|NA
CASSVGPGRGNTEAFF
TGTGCCAGCAGCGTAGGACCAGGGCGCGGAAACACTGAAGCTTTCTTT
>TRBJ2-2|TRBD1|TRBV7-2|NA
CASSSDRGWTGELFF
TGTGCCAGCAGCTCAGACAGGGGTTGGACCGGGGAGCTGTTTTTT
>TRBJ2-7|NA|TRBV10-2|NA
CASSLTAYEQYF
TGCGCCAGCAGTCTGACAGCCTACGAGCAGTACTTC
>TRBJ2-7|NA|TRBV28|NA
CASRAGGREQYF
TGTGCCAGCAGGGCCGGGGGGCGCGAGCAGTACTTC
>TRBJ1-1|TRBD1|TRBV2|NA
CASSGPDRGAFF
TGTGCCAGCAGTGGACCAGACAGGGGAGCTTTCTTT
>TRBJ2-6|TRBD1|TRBV10-3|NA
CAISERQGVSGANVLTF
TGTGCCATCAGTGAGAGACAGGGGGTTTCTGGGGCCAACGTCCTGACTTTC
>TRBJ2-2|NA|TRBV5-4|NA
CASSLDRPNTGELFF
TGTGCCAGCAGCTTGGACAGGCCGAACACCGGGGAGCTGTTTTTT
>TRBJ2-7|NA|TRBV7-2|NA
CASSLETGHEQYF
TGTGCCAGCAGCTTAGAAACAGGGCACGAGCAGTACTTC
>TRBJ2-3|NA|TRBV12-5|NA
CASGLGEDVTDTQYF
TGTGCTAGTGGTCTCGGGGAGGATGTCACAGATACGCAGTATTTT
>TRBJ2-7|TRBD2|TRBV4-3|once
CASSQDRPDGGDEQYF
TGCGCCAGCAGCCAAGATAGACCCGACGGGGGGGACGAGCAGTACTTC
>TRBJ2-7|TRBD1|TRBV28|many
CASSPQGAGSYEQYF
TGTGCCAGCAGCCCACAGGGGGCAGGCTCCTACGAGCAGTACTTC
>TRBJ1-2|NA|TRBV6-5|NA
CASILSLGSGGYTF
TGTGCCAGCATTCTTTCGTTGGGGAGCGGTGGCTACACCTTC
>TRBJ2-5|NA|TRBV11-2|NA
CASSLTRGAETQYF
TGTGCCAGCAGCCTTACCCGGGGGGCCGAGACCCAGTACTTC
>TRBJ1-5|NA|TRBV28|NA
CASTQGGQGQPQHF
TGTGCCAGCACCCAAGGTGGCCAGGGTCAGCCCCAGCATTTT